A single sample is the source of the 19 T cell receptor beta chains below, sequenced in a study of blood T cell repertoires in COVID-19. Repertoires were generated with immunoSEQ multiplex PCR, while TCRdb's copy carries only in-frame clones and drops some. The sample shows 350,000 to 500,000 clones, roughly 90% of them seen only once. Sequenced: PBMCs or T cells enriched from blood (not recorded which). These receptors were taken from a young woman who had been exposed to COVID-19.

This clone was observed once. The J gene is TRBJ2-7, the V gene TRBV3-1 (or the pseudogene TRBV3-2); D is perhaps TRBD1 (6 bases). Looked up from germline, CDR1 is LGHDT and CDR2 is YNNKEL (reference sequence). V lost 3 bases to trimming and J lost 5 bases, with 17 bases between them. The CDR3 length is 15 residues. CDR3 DNA sequence: TGTGCCAGCAGCCAGGATGGGACATACGTGGACGAGCAGTACTTC. Amino acid sequence: CASSQDGTYVDEQYF.

This clone was observed a few times. V gene TRBV7-9 combines with J gene TRBJ1-6, with D possibly TRBD1 on 6 matching bases. Germline V gene lookup returns CDR1 SEHNR and CDR2 FQNEAQ (reference sequence). This CDR3 has 13 amino acids. V lost 5 bases and J lost 7, with 9 bases in between. CDR3 in DNA: TGTGCCAGCAGCCCCCAGGGGAATTCACCCCTCCACTTT. Protein sequence: CASSPQGNSPLHF.

The chain joins TRBV5-1 to TRBJ1-6; 11 bases align to TRBD1. The CDR3 spans 15 residues. CDR1 and CDR2 from the germline V gene are SGHRS and YFSETQ. The junction had 3 bases not matched to a gene; V was cut back by 4 bases and J by 6 bases. The CDR3 here is CASSRTGGINSPLHF. The CDR3 coding sequence is TGCGCCAGCAGCCGGACAGGGGGCATTAATTCACCCCTCCACTTT. Supplemented by reference TRBV5-1 and TRBJ1-6, the full variable domain reads KAGVTQTPRYLIKTRGQQVTLSCSPISGHRSVSWYQQTPGQGLQFLFEYFSETQRNKGNFPGRFSGRQFSNSRSEMNVSTLELGDSALYLCASSRTGGINSPLHFGNGTRLTVT.

The chain combines TRBV6-5 with TRBJ1-2; possibly TRBD1 for D (5 bases). Looked up from germline, CDR1 is MNHEY and CDR2 is SVGAGI. This CDR3 has 12 residues. Trimming took 6 bases from V and 7 from J, leaving 12 bases between them. The CDR3 DNA reads as TGTGCCAGCAGCCAAGGACATGGTGGCTACACCTTC. It specifies CASSQGHGGYTF.

The chain has TRBV18 and TRBJ2-6, with TRBD1 identical over 9 bases. V was pared by 2 bases and J by 4 bases, with 9 bases of the junction left unmatched. This CDR3 spans 18 amino acids. The V gene's germline CDR1 is KGHSH and CDR2 LQKENI. In nucleotides, the CDR3 is TGTGCCAGCTCACCAGGCGTACAGGGGGCGCAGGGGGCCAACGTCCTGACTTTC. Encoded protein: CASSPGVQGAQGANVLTF.

The genes are TRBV28 and TRBJ2-7; 12 nucleotides agree with TRBD2. V gave up 3 bases and J gave up 7 bases; unmatched junction bases: 10. Germline V CDR1 and CDR2: MDHEN, SYDVKM. The CDR3 runs to 16 residues. The CDR3: CASSFLAGGKSGEQYF. In nucleotides, the CDR3 is TGTGCCAGCAGTTTTCTAGCGGGAGGGAAATCGGGGGAGCAGTACTTC. Supplemented by reference TRBV28 and TRBJ2-7, the full variable domain reads DVKVTQSSRYLVKRTGEKVFLECVQDMDHENMFWYRQDPGLGLRLIYFSYDVKMKEKGDIPEGYSVSREKKERFSLILESASTNQTSMYLCASSFLAGGKSGEQYFGPGTRLTVT.

The chain links TRBV29-1 to TRBJ2-1; 9 bases match TRBD1. The CDR3 loop spans 14 amino acids. Per germline, CDR1 SQVTM and CDR2 ANQGSEA. Trimming took 6 bases from V and 2 from J; bases not matched to a gene: 5. The CDR3 nucleotides read TGCAGCGTGGAAACAGGGGGCACCTACAATGAGCAGTTCTTC. Translating gives CSVETGGTYNEQFF.

This chain joins TRBV4-2 and TRBJ2-1; D might be TRBD1 (6 bases). The CDR3 runs 15 residues. Between the trimmed V and J ends, which lost 0 bases and 3 bases, there was a span of 9 bases. Germline V gene data show CDR1 as LGHNA and CDR2 as YNFKEQ. The CDR3 reads CASSQDQGFYNEQFF. CDR3 DNA: TGTGCCAGCAGCCAAGATCAGGGGTTCTACAATGAGCAGTTCTTC.

The V and J genes are TRBV18 and TRBJ1-1, with D perhaps TRBD1 (6 bases). The CDR3 length is 13 residues. Per germline, CDR1 KGHSH and CDR2 LQKENI. V was clipped by 4 bases and J by 3 bases, with 9 bases between them. The CDR3 DNA sequence: TGTGCCAGCTCACGAAACAGGGACACTGAAGCTTTCTTT. It encodes CASSRNRDTEAFF.

The chain recombines TRBV28 with TRBJ2-3; 7 bases match TRBD2. The germline CDR1 and CDR2 sequences are MDHEN and SYDVKM. V shed 6 bases and J 0 bases; nucleotides not matched to a gene: 6. This CDR3 spans 15 amino acids. The DNA for the CDR3 is TGTGCCAGCAGGACCCAGCGGGGAAGCACAGATACGCAGTATTTT. Encoded protein: CASRTQRGSTDTQYF.

The J gene is TRBJ1-4, the V gene TRBV6-1; D gene ambiguous. Per the germline V gene, CDR1 is MNHNS and CDR2 is SASEGT. V lost 3 bases and J 0 bases, leaving 11 bases between the germline ends. This CDR3 is built from 16 residues. CDR3 coding DNA: TGTGCCAGCAGTGATACTCTCAGGACAACTAATGAAAAACTGTTTTTT. Its translation: CASSDTLRTTNEKLFF.

The gene calls are TRBV19 and TRBJ2-7; a weak D match, TRBD1 (6 bases). The germline V gene has CDR1 LNHDA and CDR2 SQIVND (reference sequence). The CDR3 is made up of 16 amino acids. V was pared by 1 base and J by 0 bases, with 13 bases between. CDR3 residues: CASSIVVTGSSYEQYF. As DNA, the CDR3 is TGTGCCAGTAGTATAGTGGTCACAGGGAGCTCCTACGAGCAGTACTTC.

The gene calls are TRBV5-4 and TRBJ2-7; tentatively, D is TRBD1 (5 bases). This CDR3 is 15 amino acids long. Germline V CDR1 and CDR2: SGHNT, YYREEE (reference sequence). Trimming took off 3 bases at V and 2 bases at J, with 15 bases between the two ends. The CDR3 DNA reads TGTGCCAGCAGCTCAGCCGGACATACCACCTACGAGCAGTACTTC. Translation gives CASSSAGHTTYEQYF.

This chain links TRBV18 with TRBJ2-5; D gene uncertain. The germline V gene encodes CDR1 KGHSH and CDR2 LQKENI. With 5 bases removed from V and 1 base from J, the gap between germline ends came to 11 bases. The CDR3 is 14 amino acids. The CDR3 here is CASSSSLLQETQYF. In DNA, the CDR3 is TGTGCCAGCTCATCGAGCCTCCTCCAAGAGACCCAGTACTTC.

The rearrangement uses TRBV9 and TRBJ2-6; 7 nucleotides line up with TRBD1. The CDR3 covers 17 residues. Germline CDR1 SGDLS, CDR2 YYNGEE. The junction had 4 bases not matched to a gene; V was cut back by 1 base and J by 0 bases. CDR3 sequence (DNA): TGTGCCAGCAGCGTAATAGGGGGCAGCTCTGGGGCCAACGTCCTGACTTTC. It specifies CASSVIGGSSGANVLTF. Looking up the rest from reference TRBV9 and TRBJ2-6 gives the full variable domain: DSGVTQTPKHLITATGQRVTLRCSPRSGDLSVYWYQQSLDQGLQFLIQYYNGEERAKGNILERFSAQQFPDLHSELNLSSLELGDSALYFCASSVIGGSSGANVLTFGAGSRLTVL.

The V gene is TRBV12-3 or TRBV12-4, the J gene TRBJ2-7; D is uncertain. V lost 5 bases, J lost 3 bases, and 5 bases lay in between. The length of the CDR3 is 11 residues. CDR3 coding DNA: TGTGCCAGCAGTCGTAACTACGAGCAGTACTTC. Translation: CASSRNYEQYF.

This rearrangement joins TRBV5-1 to TRBJ1-4; a weak D match, TRBD1 (5 bases). The germline CDR1 and CDR2 sequences are SGHRS and YFSETQ. The V end was cut by 1 base, the J end by 7 bases, with 11 bases between. The CDR3 runs to 14 residues. The DNA for the CDR3 is TGCGCCAGCAGCTTGCAGGGCGACAGTGAAAAACTGTTTTTT. Translated: CASSLQGDSEKLFF.

The V call is TRBV6-5, the J call TRBJ1-2, with D possibly matching TRBD1 (6 bases). CDR3 length equals 14 residues. Looked up from germline, CDR1 is MNHEY and CDR2 is SVGAGI. Trimming pared 0 bases from V and 6 bases from J, leaving 11 bases between. This CDR3 is CASSYSTQGNGYTF. CDR3 DNA: TGTGCCAGCAGTTACTCGACGCAGGGGAATGGCTACACCTTC.

This chain joins TRBV18 and TRBJ2-1; 12 bases match TRBD1. The CDR3 runs to 15 residues. Trimming cost V 6 bases and J 7 bases; bases outside gene matches: 7. Germline loops: CDR1 KGHSH, CDR2 LQKENI. This CDR3 is CASSIRDRGPNEQFF. The CDR3 DNA is TGTGCCAGCTCGATCCGGGACAGGGGGCCGAATGAGCAGTTCTTC.